This T cell receptor beta chain appears in the sequencing data of a study of cytomegalovirus exposure and HLA in healthy donors. The germline gives CDR1 MDHEN, CDR2 SYDVKM. Trimming pared 7 bases from V and 5 bases from J, leaving 8 bases between. CDR3 size: 11 residues. The PCR was carried out with 60 Vbeta primers and 13 Jbeta primers. Only in-frame clones appear in the TCRdb table, and some are missing; sequencing was by immunoSEQ multiplex PCR. This table holds roughly 110,000 clones, 70% found once. The sample consisted of PBMCs. This chain links TRBV28 with TRBJ1-1; D is perhaps TRBD1 (5 bases). This clonotype originated in a man aged 30 to 39 in good health and CMV-seropositive. The CDR3 DNA sequence: TGTGCCAGCATCGGGGGGACTGAAGCTTTCTTT. The encoded protein is CASIGGTEAFF.